The 29 T cell receptor beta chains in this list originate from one sample, sequenced in a study of technical replicates of blood from a handful of donors. Sequenced by immunoSEQ multiplex PCR; TCRdb stores in-frame clones only, minus some. Here the sample spans under 100,000 clones, around 94% being singletons. The material sequenced was T cells isolated from PBMCs. These receptors were collected from a human donor in good health.

This CDR3 is CASSLMGGTYEQYF. The CDR3 bases are TGTGCCAGCAGTTTAATGGGGGGAACCTACGAGCAGTACTTC. This chain joins TRBV27 and TRBJ2-7; TRBD2 might be the D (6 bases). CDR3 size: 14 residues. Trimming took off 2 bases at V and 2 bases at J, with 10 bases between the two ends. Per germline, CDR1 MNHEY and CDR2 SMNVEV (reference sequence).

The chain is built from TRBV10-3 and TRBJ1-5, with unresolved D. In germline, CDR1 is ENHRY, CDR2 SYGVKD. This CDR3 spans 14 amino acids. Trimming removed 3 bases from V and 0 bases from J, with 6 bases in between. DNA of the CDR3: TGTGCCATCAGTGAAACAAGTAGCAATCAGCCCCAGCATTTT. This codes for CAISETSSNQPQHF.

This chain links TRBV6-5 with TRBJ1-1; no clear D. Germline V gives CDR1 MNHEY, CDR2 SVGAGI. The CDR3 loop spans 14 amino acids. Trimming stripped 0 bases from V and 0 bases from J, with 5 bases between. The CDR3 DNA is TGTGCCAGCAGTTACTCCGGGATGAACACTGAAGCTTTCTTT. It encodes CASSYSGMNTEAFF.

CDR3 sequence: CASRQGDGTQYF. The CDR3 DNA follows: TGTGCCAGCAGACAGGGAGATGGGACCCAGTACTTC. The chain recombines TRBV7-2 with TRBJ2-5; D possibly corresponds to TRBD1 (6 bases). In germline, CDR1 is SGHTA, CDR2 FQGNSA. The CDR3 has 12 amino acids. Trimming took off 6 bases at V and 7 bases at J, with 12 bases between the two ends.

The chain is built from TRBV18 and TRBJ1-1, with a tentative D call TRBD1 (5 bases). The CDR3 extends over 14 amino acids. Trimming cost V 6 bases and J 1 base, with 12 bases left between them. Germline CDR1 and CDR2: KGHSH and LQKENI. The CDR3 protein is CASSPTDSNTEAFF. In DNA form, the CDR3 reads TGTGCCAGCTCGCCGACAGACTCGAACACTGAAGCTTTCTTT.

V usage is TRBV6-5 and J usage is TRBJ2-1; no clear D. V gave up 2 bases and J gave up 4 bases, with 12 bases separating them. This CDR3 has 15 residues. Germline V gene lookup returns CDR1 MNHEY and CDR2 SVGAGI. The CDR3 protein is CASSYGESPYNEQFF. The CDR3 DNA reads TGTGCCAGCAGTTACGGAGAATCTCCTTACAATGAGCAGTTCTTC.

V and J are TRBV28 and TRBJ1-1, with D unresolved. The CDR3 contains 11 residues. Germline-derived CDR1 and CDR2 are MDHEN and SYDVKM. V lost 3 bases and J 10 bases, leaving 9 bases between the germline ends. The CDR3 coding sequence is TGTGCCAGCAGTTTGGGGAGCGGAGCTTTCTTT. The encoded protein is CASSLGSGAFF.

The rearrangement uses TRBV7-2 and TRBJ1-2; a possible D gene is TRBD1 (6 bases). The CDR3 runs to 16 residues. Germline V gives CDR1 SGHTA, CDR2 FQGNSA. V was clipped by 0 bases and J by 4 bases, with 15 bases between them. The CDR3 bases are TGTGCCAGCAGCTTAGCGAGGGCAGGGGAAGCCTATGGCTACACCTTC. Translation gives CASSLARAGEAYGYTF.

The gene calls are TRBV5-6 and TRBJ2-2; the match to TRBD1 covers 8 bases. The V gene end was trimmed by 2 bases and the J gene end by 6 bases; junction bases not matched to a gene: 9. The CDR3 loop spans 16 amino acids. The germline V gene has CDR1 SGHDT and CDR2 YYEEEE. CDR3 in DNA: TGTGCCAGCAGCTTAGCCAGGGGGCTAAGTCCCGGGGAGCTGTTTTTT. Residues: CASSLARGLSPGELFF. Combining the CDR3 with reference TRBV5-6 and TRBJ2-2 gives the whole variable domain DAGVTQSPTHLIKTRGQQVTLRCSPKSGHDTVSWYQQALGQGPQFIFQYYEEEERQRGNFPDRFSGHQFPNYSSELNVNALLLGDSALYLCASSLARGLSPGELFFGEGSRLTVL.

Worth noting for this clone: The sample contains more than one DNA sequence encoding this CDR3. The chain joins TRBV6-5 to TRBJ2-5; a possible D gene is TRBD2 (5 bases). The CDR3 sequence is 11 residues long. Per the germline V gene, CDR1 is MNHEY and CDR2 is SVGAGI. Trimming took 6 bases from V and 5 from J, leaving 7 bases between them. The CDR3 coding sequence is TGTGCCAGCAGCCGAGGGGAGACCCAGTACTTC. The encoded protein is CASSRGETQYF.

This chain connects TRBV4-1 to TRBJ2-7; D might be TRBD1 (6 bases). This CDR3 is 15 amino acids long. Germline assignment: CDR1 MGHRA and CDR2 YSYEKL. The ends were cut back, 1 base at V and 7 bases at J, with 17 bases in the middle. The CDR3 spells CASSQVPGEGAEQYF. For the CDR3, the DNA is TGCGCCAGCAGCCAAGTCCCAGGGGAAGGGGCAGAGCAGTACTTC.

This rearrangement joins TRBV7-9 to TRBJ2-1, with D uncertain. Between the trimmed V and J ends, which lost 1 base and 9 bases, there was a span of 13 bases. CDR3 length equals 14 residues. Germline V gives CDR1 SEHNR, CDR2 FQNEAQ (reference sequence). The CDR3 coding sequence is TGTGCCAGCAGCTTAGAACTTACGGGTAGTGAGCAGTTCTTC. Amino acid sequence: CASSLELTGSEQFF.

This chain links TRBV6-4 with TRBJ1-1, with D uncertain. The germline V gene encodes CDR1 MRHNA and CDR2 SNTAGT. The CDR3 totals 13 residues. The V and J ends lost 0 bases and 2 bases respectively, with 4 bases between them. The CDR3 is CASSDSINTEAFF. Written as DNA, the CDR3 is TGTGCCAGCAGTGACTCCATTAACACTGAAGCTTTCTTT.

V is TRBV7-9 and J is TRBJ1-2; tentative D call: TRBD1 (6 bases). Germline V lookup: CDR1 SEHNR, CDR2 FQNEAQ (reference sequence). The CDR3 has 15 amino acids. Trimming shortened V by 4 bases and J by 4 bases, and 16 bases separated the two germline ends. CDR3 bases: TGTGCCAGCAGCTCAGGACAGTGGGGAACCTATGGCTACACCTTC. Translation gives CASSSGQWGTYGYTF. Full variable domain (remainder filled in from reference TRBV7-9 and TRBJ1-2): DTGVSQNPRHKITKRGQNVTFRCDPISEHNRLYWYRQTLGQGPEFLTYFQNEAQLEKSRLLSDRFSAERPKGSFSTLEIQRTEQGDSAMYLCASSSGQWGTYGYTFGSGTRLTVV.

V usage is TRBV6-6 and J usage is TRBJ1-6; D is unclear. From germline, CDR1 is MNHNY and CDR2 SVGAGI (reference sequence). V lost 8 bases and J 6 bases, leaving 11 bases between the germline ends. The CDR3 sequence is 13 residues long. In nucleotides, the CDR3 is TGTGCCAGCTCTGCACATCTTAATTCACCCCTCCACTTT. It yields the protein CASSAHLNSPLHF.

This sequence joins TRBV5-5 and TRBJ1-1; TRBD1 matches at 7 bases. The CDR3 sequence is 14 residues long. From germline, CDR1 is SGHKS and CDR2 YYEKEE (reference sequence). Trimming removed 1 base from V and 3 bases from J; junction bases left unmatched: 3. Here the CDR3 reads CASSLNRGDTEAFF. CDR3 bases: TGTGCCAGCAGCTTGAACAGGGGAGACACTGAAGCTTTCTTT.

The gene calls are TRBV2 and TRBJ1-4; the D is unclear. Trimming left V 0 bases short and J 6 bases short, with 11 bases between. This CDR3 region has 15 residues. Germline V CDR1 and CDR2: SNHLY, FYNNEI. The DNA for the CDR3 is TGTGCCAGCAGTGAAGCGCAGAGGGCTCATGAAAAACTGTTTTTT. Protein sequence: CASSEAQRAHEKLFF.

The chain recombines TRBV11-2 with TRBJ1-3; no firm D call. The V and J ends lost 2 bases and 0 bases respectively, with 14 bases between them. The CDR3 totals 17 residues. From germline, CDR1 is SGHAT and CDR2 FQNNGV. The CDR3 nucleotides read TGTGCCAGCAGCTTATCGCGCGCGTCCCGCTCTGGAAACACCATATATTTT. Protein sequence: CASSLSRASRSGNTIYF. Variable domain in full (rest from reference TRBV11-2 and TRBJ1-3): EAGVAQSPRYKIIEKRQSVAFWCNPISGHATLYWYQQILGQGPKLLIQFQNNGVVDDSQLPKDRFSAERLKGVDSTLKIQPAKLEDSAVYLCASSLSRASRSGNTIYFGEGSWLTVV.

The rearrangement links TRBV28 to TRBJ1-1, with 7 bases lining up with TRBD1. The J segment lost 0 bases and the V segment lost 3 bases, leaving 4 bases of the junction unmatched. Germline loops: CDR1 MDHEN, CDR2 SYDVKM. The CDR3 extends over 15 amino acids. In nucleotides, the CDR3 is TGTGCCAGCAGTTTTCACAGGGGCCTGAACACTGAAGCTTTCTTT. Translation: CASSFHRGLNTEAFF.

This rearrangement joins TRBV6-6 to TRBJ2-1; 8 bases fit TRBD2. The CDR3 is 13 residues long. The V gene end was trimmed by 6 bases and the J gene end by 4 bases; junction bases not matched to a gene: 2. From germline, CDR1 is MNHNY and CDR2 SVGAGI (reference sequence). The CDR3 DNA reads TGTGCCAGCAGGACTAGCGATTACAATGAGCAGTTCTTC. Translated, it gives CASRTSDYNEQFF.

V and J are TRBV28 and TRBJ1-5, with D possibly matching TRBD1 (5 bases). This CDR3 has 16 residues. The germline V gene has CDR1 MDHEN and CDR2 SYDVKM. V was shortened by 3 bases and J by 2 bases, with 14 bases between the two germline ends. Here the CDR3 DNA reads TGTGCCAGCAGTTTTCATAGGGGAGGAGGCAATCAGCCCCAGCATTTT. It is translated as CASSFHRGGGNQPQHF.

The V gene is TRBV5-1, the J gene TRBJ2-1, with D maybe TRBD1 (6 bases). Trimming left V 0 bases short and J 6 bases short, with 10 bases between. CDR3 size: 14 residues. Germline V gene sequence: CDR1 SGHRS, CDR2 YFSETQ. CDR3 DNA: TGCGCCAGCAGCTTGGGACAGGTTTCCAATGAGCAGTTCTTC. It yields the protein CASSLGQVSNEQFF.

The chain uses TRBV27 and TRBJ2-5, with 7 bases lining up with TRBD1. V lost 5 bases and J lost 5; bases outside the gene matches: 5. The CDR3 has 13 amino acids. Germline-derived CDR1 and CDR2 are MNHEY and SMNVEV (reference sequence). The CDR3 bases are TGTGCCAGCAGTGTGACAGGGTATGAGACCCAGTACTTC. Residues: CASSVTGYETQYF.

The chain recombines TRBV27 with TRBJ2-3; 7 bases map to TRBD1. Germline V gives CDR1 MNHEY, CDR2 SMNVEV (reference sequence). V was pared by 8 bases and J by 6 bases, with 23 bases of the junction left unmatched. This CDR3 has 18 amino acids. CDR3 sequence reads: CASVGTLEGATLHDTQYF. The CDR3, as DNA: TGTGCCAGCGTAGGTACCCTCGAGGGGGCAACTCTACACGATACGCAGTATTTT.

V and J are TRBV5-1 and TRBJ2-5; D gene ambiguous. Germline V gene sequence: CDR1 SGHRS, CDR2 YFSETQ. The V end lost 0 bases, the J end lost 3 bases, and 6 bases lay between the germline ends. The CDR3 runs 13 residues. The CDR3 DNA follows: TGCGCCAGCAGCTTGGCCGAGGAAGAGACCCAGTACTTC. Its translation is CASSLAEEETQYF.

The chain joins TRBV20-1 to TRBJ2-5; D uncertain. The CDR3 sequence is 11 residues long. V lost 2 bases and J 9 bases, leaving 10 bases between the germline ends. In germline, CDR1 is DFQATT, CDR2 SNEGSKA (reference sequence). For the CDR3, the DNA is TGCAGTGCTAGACCCTACGTCTCCCAGTACTTC. This translates into CSARPYVSQYF.

The chain uses TRBV19 and TRBJ1-6; 7 bases are shared with TRBD1. V dropped 9 bases and J dropped 0; count of bases not matched to a gene: 8. Germline CDR1 is LNHDA and CDR2 is SQIVND (reference sequence). CDR3 length: 16 amino acids. In nucleotides, the CDR3 is TGTGCCAGCCGGGACAGAAGAAGCTCCTATAATTCACCCCTCCACTTT. It specifies CASRDRRSSYNSPLHF.

This clone was detected only a few times. The V gene is TRBV9, the J gene TRBJ2-5; 7 nucleotides line up with TRBD2. The CDR3 contains 15 residues. The germline V gene has CDR1 SGDLS and CDR2 YYNGEE. The V gene end was trimmed by 0 bases and the J gene end by 5 bases; junction bases not matched to a gene: 7. CDR3 region: CASSVGRRGLETQYF. The CDR3 DNA follows: TGTGCCAGCAGCGTAGGTAGGCGGGGGTTGGAGACCCAGTACTTC.

This sequence joins TRBV6-5 and TRBJ1-2; tentatively, D is TRBD1 (6 bases). This CDR3 contains 14 residues. Germline values: CDR1 MNHEY, CDR2 SVGAGI. Trimming took 0 bases from V and 3 from J, leaving 8 bases between them. CDR3 DNA: TGTGCCAGCAGTTACTCGTCAGGGGACTATGGCTACACCTTC. As protein: CASSYSSGDYGYTF.